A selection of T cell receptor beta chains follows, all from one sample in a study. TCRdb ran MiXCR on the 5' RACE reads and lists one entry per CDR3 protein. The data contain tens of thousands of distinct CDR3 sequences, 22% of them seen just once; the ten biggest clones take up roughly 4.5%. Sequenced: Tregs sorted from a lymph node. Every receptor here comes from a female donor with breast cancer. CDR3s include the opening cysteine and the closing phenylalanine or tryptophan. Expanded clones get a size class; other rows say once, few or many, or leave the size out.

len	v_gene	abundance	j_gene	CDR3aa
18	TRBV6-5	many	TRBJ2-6	CASSFTGTAFSGANVLTF
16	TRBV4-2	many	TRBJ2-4	CASSRSPVESEYIQYF
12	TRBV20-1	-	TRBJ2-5	CSARPEEETQYF
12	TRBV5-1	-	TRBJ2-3	CASSDTTDTQYF
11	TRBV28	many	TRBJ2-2	CASRQLGELFF
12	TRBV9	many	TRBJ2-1	CASSTHGQGQFF
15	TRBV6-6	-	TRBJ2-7	CASSYEAGVAYEQYF
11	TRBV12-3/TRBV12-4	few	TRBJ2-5	CASKMGETQYF
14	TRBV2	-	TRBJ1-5	CASSGQGGYQPQHF
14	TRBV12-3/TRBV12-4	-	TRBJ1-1	CASSTGQGNTEAFF
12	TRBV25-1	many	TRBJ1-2	CASSELYYGYTF
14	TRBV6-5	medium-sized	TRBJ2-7	CASSYRVDSYEQYF
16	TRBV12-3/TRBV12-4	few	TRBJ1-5	CASSSPVPVFNQPQHF
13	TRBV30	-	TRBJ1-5	CAWSVGQYQPQHF
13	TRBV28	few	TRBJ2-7	CASTLPRADEQYF
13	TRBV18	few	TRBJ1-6	CASSRGRDSPLHF
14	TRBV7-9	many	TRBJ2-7	CASSGGRISYEQYF
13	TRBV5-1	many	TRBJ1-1	CASSRVMNTEAFF
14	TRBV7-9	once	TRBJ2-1	CASSLVGASYVQFF
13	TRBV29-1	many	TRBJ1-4	CSVVGTGNEKLFF
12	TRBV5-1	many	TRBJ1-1	CASSLGSTEAFF
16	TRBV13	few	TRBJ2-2	CASSSYRKKGTGELFF
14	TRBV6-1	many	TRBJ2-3	CASSIERITDTQYF
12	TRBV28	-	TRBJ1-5	CASTWGNQPQHF
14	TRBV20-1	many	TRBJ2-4	CSAPNKGTKNIQYF
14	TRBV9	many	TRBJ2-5	CASSVAGGEETQYF
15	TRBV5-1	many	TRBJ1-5	CASSLEGQNNQPQHF
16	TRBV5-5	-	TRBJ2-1	CASSLDGRADYNEQFF
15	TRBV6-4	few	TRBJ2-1	CASSDASGSYNEQFF
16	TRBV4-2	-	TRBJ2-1	CASSFLTGTTDNEQFF
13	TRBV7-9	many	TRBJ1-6	CASSADYNSPLHF
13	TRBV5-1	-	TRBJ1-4	CASAQVSQEKLFF
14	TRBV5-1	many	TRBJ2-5	CASSGGQGQETQYF
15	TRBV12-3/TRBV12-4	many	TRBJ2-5	CASSPRQGEGETQYF
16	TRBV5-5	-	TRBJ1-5	CASGPILGAANQPQHF
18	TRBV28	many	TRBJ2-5	CASSLSLGLAGAQETQYF
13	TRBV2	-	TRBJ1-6	CATEGAPDSPLHF
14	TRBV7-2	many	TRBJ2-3	CASSLNAGKDTQYF
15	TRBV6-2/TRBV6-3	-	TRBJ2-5	CASTHSDGSNQPQYF